This TCR beta chain was obtained from a study of identical twins. Notes on the study in general: Weaker excess sharing between twins was seen in beta out-of-frame sequences. A lower insertion count was a feature of abundant cord blood beta clonotypes, with no such feature in memory repertoires. Zero-insertion analyses were open to partial confounding by invariant MAIT and iNKT cells.

The CDR3 length is 11 residues. Germline assignment: CDR1 ENHRY and CDR2 SYGVKD. The V segment lost 4 bases and the J segment 8 bases; nucleotides outside the gene matches: 0. A universal primer site was added by template switching, and unique molecular identifiers were carried by the cDNA. Each CDR3 protein is one row after TCRdb ran MiXCR on the 5' RACE reads. The data show some 710,000 distinct CDR3 sequences, approximately 6% seen once. This clonotype was counted only a few times. The antigen is undetermined. The TCR was taken from a young man in good health. Source material: naive T cells sorted from blood. The chain recombines TRBV10-3 with TRBJ1-1; TRBD1 matches 8 bases. CDR3 sequence reads: CAISGDREAFF. In DNA, the CDR3 is TGTGCCATCAGTGGGGACAGGGAAGCTTTCTTT.